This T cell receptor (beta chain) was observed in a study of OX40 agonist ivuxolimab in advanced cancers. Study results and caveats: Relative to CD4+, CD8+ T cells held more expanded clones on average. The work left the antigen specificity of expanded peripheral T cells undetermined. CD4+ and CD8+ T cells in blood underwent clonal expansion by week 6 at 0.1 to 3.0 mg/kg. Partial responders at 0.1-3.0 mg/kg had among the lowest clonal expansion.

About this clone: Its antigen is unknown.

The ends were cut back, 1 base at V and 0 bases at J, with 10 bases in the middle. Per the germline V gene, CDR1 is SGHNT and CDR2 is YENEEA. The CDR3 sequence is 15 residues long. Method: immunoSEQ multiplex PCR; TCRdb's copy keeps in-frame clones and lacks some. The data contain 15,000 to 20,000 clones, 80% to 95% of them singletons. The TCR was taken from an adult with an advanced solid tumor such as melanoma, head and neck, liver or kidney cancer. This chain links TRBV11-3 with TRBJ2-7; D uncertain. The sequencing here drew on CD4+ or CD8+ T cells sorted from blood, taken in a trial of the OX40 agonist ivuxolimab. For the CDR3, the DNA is TGTGCCAGCAGCTTAGCGTCCCTGGGCTCCTACGAGCAGTACTTC. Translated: CASSLASLGSYEQYF.